This T cell receptor beta chain was retrieved from a study of cytomegalovirus exposure and HLA in healthy donors. In regard to this clone: No antigen is known for it.

Broader study findings: Association with HLA alleles at 0.05 false discovery rate was found for about 17,000 TCR beta sequences in a later analysis. Clonal expansion was found to be greater in HLA-associated TCR beta chains than in equally common others in a later analysis. Researchers had no immune exposure information except CMV serostatus available.

The PCR made use of 60 Vbeta and 13 Jbeta primers. TCRdb's table, derived via immunoSEQ multiplex PCR, lists solely in-frame clones and lacks some. This sample carries 200,000 to 250,000 clones, about three quarters of them seen once, and the ten largest clones take around 1.8%. CDR1 and CDR2 (germline): SNHLY, FYNNEI. The V end lost 2 bases, the J end lost 5 bases, and 9 bases lay between the germline ends. The CDR3 is 13 amino acids. The chain combines TRBV2 with TRBJ2-5, with D maybe TRBD2 (6 bases). The source material was PBMCs. This TCR came from a man aged 18 to 29 in good health and CMV-seronegative. CDR3 amino acids: CASSERAGETQYF. The DNA of the CDR3 is TGTGCCAGCAGTGAACGCGCGGGGGAGACCCAGTACTTC. The whole variable domain, remainder taken from reference TRBV2 and TRBJ2-5, is EPEVTQTPSHQVTQMGQEVILRCVPISNHLYFYWYRQILGQKVEFLVSFYNNEISEKSEIFDDQFSVERPDGSNFTLKIRSTKLEDSAMYFCASSERAGETQYFGPGTRLLVL.